These 17 T cell receptor beta chains share one sample of origin, sequenced in a study of blood T cell repertoires in COVID-19. The protocol was immunoSEQ multiplex PCR, while the TCRdb copy is restricted to in-frame clones and leaves out a portion. Found here are 300,000 to 400,000 clones, around 86% of them singletons; the top ten hold around 4.2%. Sample: PBMCs or T cells enriched from blood (not recorded which). Source of these receptors: a woman aged 40 to 55 with acute COVID-19.

The rearrangement joins TRBV5-5 to TRBJ2-7; D is perhaps TRBD2 (6 bases). Per germline, CDR1 SGHKS and CDR2 YYEKEE (reference sequence). The CDR3 sequence is 15 residues long. V lost 0 bases and J lost 2, with 12 bases in between. The CDR3 DNA follows: TGTGCCAGCAGCTTGGTGTGGGGGGTCCCCTACGAGCAGTACTTC. It specifies CASSLVWGVPYEQYF.

The chain links TRBV11-3 to TRBJ2-1; TRBD2 aligns across 7 bases. Per the germline V gene, CDR1 is SGHNT and CDR2 is YENEEA. Trimming removed 5 bases from V and 2 bases from J; junction bases left unmatched: 6. The CDR3 length is 15 residues. CDR3 amino acids: CASSPSGAAYNEQFF. In DNA, the CDR3 is TGTGCCAGCAGCCCCAGCGGGGCCGCCTACAATGAGCAGTTCTTC.

This clone was picked up many times. The rearrangement joins TRBV6-2 or TRBV6-3 to TRBJ2-4, with TRBD2 as a possible D gene (5 bases). This CDR3 is 16 amino acids long. Looked up from germline, CDR1 is MNHEY and CDR2 is SVGEGT. Between the trimmed V and J ends, which lost 0 bases and 7 bases, there was a span of 16 bases. CDR3 DNA sequence: TGTGCCAGCAGTTACTCCCCGGGCAAAACGGGGAACATTCAGTACTTC. This gives the protein CASSYSPGKTGNIQYF.

This clone was observed a single time. The V and J genes are TRBV5-1 and TRBJ2-7, with TRBD2 matching 9 bases. The CDR3 has 16 amino acids. Germline V gene lookup returns CDR1 SGHRS and CDR2 YFSETQ. J was trimmed by 6 bases and V by 3 bases; bases with no gene match: 13. The CDR3 DNA sequence: TGCGCCAGCAGCTCGGAAGGGAATAGCGGGAGCGGCGAGCAGTACTTC. Translated, it gives CASSSEGNSGSGEQYF.

This sequence joins TRBV7-3 and TRBJ2-2; TRBD1 matches at 9 bases. This CDR3 is 15 amino acids long. The V gene's germline CDR1 is SGHTA and CDR2 FQGTGA. The junction had 3 bases not matched to a gene; V was cut back by 1 base and J by 6 bases. The CDR3 DNA follows: TGTGCCAGCAGCTTAAGACAGGGGGGCTCCGGGGAGCTGTTTTTT. Translating gives CASSLRQGGSGELFF.

The chain links TRBV19 to TRBJ1-2; 8 bases are shared with TRBD1. CDR1 is LNHDA and CDR2 is SQIVND in the germline V gene (reference sequence). With V trimmed by 1 base and J by 4 bases, 8 bases remained unmatched. CDR3 size: 16 residues. The CDR3 DNA follows: TGTGCCAGTAGTATAGGGGGGACAGGCAAACCCTATGGCTACACCTTC. This encodes CASSIGGTGKPYGYTF.

The V call is TRBV6-5, the J call TRBJ2-7, with D hard to call. Trimming took 4 bases from V and 2 from J, leaving 12 bases between them. This CDR3 contains 14 residues. In germline, CDR1 is MNHEY, CDR2 SVGAGI. Here the CDR3 DNA reads TGTGCCAGCAGTTTTGAAGCCCTGACCTACGAGCAGTACTTC. Amino acids: CASSFEALTYEQYF.

V gene TRBV11-2 combines with J gene TRBJ2-7; 7 positions match TRBD2. The V and J ends lost 4 bases and 13 bases, in that order; junction bases with no gene match: 16. Germline V gene sequence: CDR1 SGHAT, CDR2 FQNNGV. This CDR3 spans 14 amino acids. The CDR3 region has the DNA TGTGCCAGCAGCTCCTTCGGAGCGGGACTCCACTATTACTTC. Encoded protein: CASSSFGAGLHYYF. The variable domain in full, with the rest retrieved from reference TRBV11-2 and TRBJ2-7, is EAGVAQSPRYKIIEKRQSVAFWCNPISGHATLYWYQQILGQGPKLLIQFQNNGVVDDSQLPKDRFSAERLKGVDSTLKIQPAKLEDSAVYLCASSSFGAGLHYYFGPGTRLTVT.

The chain recombines TRBV29-1 with TRBJ2-7, with a tentative D call TRBD2 (5 bases). The CDR3 spans 11 residues. Germline V CDR1 and CDR2: SQVTM, ANQGSEA. Trimming took 4 bases from V and 3 from J, leaving 7 bases between them. CDR3 sequence (DNA): TGCAGCGTTGGACGGGACTACGAGCAGTACTTC. This sequence encodes CSVGRDYEQYF.

The chain uses TRBV18 and TRBJ1-4; D remains unclear. The CDR3 is made up of 18 amino acids. Germline values: CDR1 KGHSH, CDR2 LQKENI. The V gene lost 6 bases and the J gene lost 2 bases, with 22 bases spanning the gap. CDR3 residues: CASSSMGLKMGTNEKLFF. The CDR3 DNA reads as TGTGCCAGCTCTTCCATGGGCTTGAAGATGGGTACTAATGAAAAACTGTTTTTT.

The chain links TRBV24-1 to TRBJ1-1, with D possibly TRBD1 on 6 matching bases. Deletions cut 5 bases from V and 0 bases from J, with 21 bases between. Germline values: CDR1 KGHDR, CDR2 SFDVKD. The CDR3 runs 18 residues. The CDR3 sequence is CATSGPGQGVSMNTEAFF. In DNA, the CDR3 is TGTGCCACCAGTGGCCCGGGACAAGGGGTCTCCATGAACACTGAAGCTTTCTTT.

This clone has only a few counts. The J gene is TRBJ1-1, the V gene TRBV18; possibly TRBD1 for D (5 bases). Trimming removed 1 base from V and 1 base from J, with 10 bases in between. This CDR3 comprises 15 residues. CDR1 is KGHSH and CDR2 is LQKENI in the germline V gene. CDR3: CASSPRGVQNTEAFF. CDR3 nucleotides: TGTGCCAGCTCACCACGGGGGGTGCAGAACACTGAAGCTTTCTTT.

Here the CDR3 DNA reads TGTGCCAGCAGCTTAGAAGGACAGGGGGCTAACTATGGCTACACCTTC. Its protein is CASSLEGQGANYGYTF. This sequence joins TRBV7-8 and TRBJ1-2, with 10 nucleotides matching TRBD1. The CDR3 runs to 16 residues. The junction had 2 bases not matched to a gene; V was cut back by 1 base and J by 0 bases. CDR1 and CDR2 (germline): SGHVS, FQNEAQ.

The rearrangement links TRBV19 to TRBJ2-7, with 7 bases lining up with TRBD1. V was pared by 4 bases and J by 2 bases, with 8 bases of the junction left unmatched. The CDR3 extends over 15 amino acids. CDR1 is LNHDA, CDR2 SQIVND, per germline (reference sequence). This CDR3 reads CASSRQGQFAYEQYF. CDR3 in DNA: TGTGCCAGTAGTAGACAGGGACAGTTCGCCTACGAGCAGTACTTC. Supplemented by reference TRBV19 and TRBJ2-7, the full variable domain reads DGGITQSPKYLFRKEGQNVTLSCEQNLNHDAMYWYRQDPGQGLRLIYYSQIVNDFQKGDIAEGYSVSREKKESFPLTVTSAQKNPTAFYLCASSRQGQFAYEQYFGPGTRLTVT.

The CDR3 loop is CASSVPTGGGETQYF. The DNA of the CDR3 is TGCGCCAGCAGCGTACCGACAGGGGGCGGGGAGACCCAGTACTTC. The chain combines TRBV5-1 with TRBJ2-5, with TRBD1 matching 10 bases. Trimming took 4 bases from V and 5 from J; bases not matched to a gene: 8. The CDR3 runs to 15 residues. Germline V gene lookup returns CDR1 SGHRS and CDR2 YFSETQ.

The CDR3 bases are TGTGCCAGCAGTTTACGGGGATTCACCGGGGAGCTGTTTTTT. As protein: CASSLRGFTGELFF. The J gene is TRBJ2-2, the V gene TRBV28; a possible D gene is TRBD2 (5 bases). The CDR3 totals 14 residues. With 2 bases removed from V and 4 bases from J, the gap between germline ends came to 8 bases. CDR1 and CDR2 (germline): MDHEN, SYDVKM. The whole variable domain, filled in from reference TRBV28 and TRBJ2-2, reads DVKVTQSSRYLVKRTGEKVFLECVQDMDHENMFWYRQDPGLGLRLIYFSYDVKMKEKGDIPEGYSVSREKKERFSLILESASTNQTSMYLCASSLRGFTGELFFGEGSRLTVL.

The chain employs TRBV21-1 and TRBJ2-2; the table's D call, TRBD2, has no DNA check behind it. TRBV21-1 is noted as a pseudogene. CDR3 length: 18 amino acids. CDR3 residues: CASSPLGDLWEDTGELFF. CDR3 coding DNA: TGTGCCAGCAGCCCCTTAGGCGATCTCTGGGAGGACACCGGGGAGCTGTTTTTT.